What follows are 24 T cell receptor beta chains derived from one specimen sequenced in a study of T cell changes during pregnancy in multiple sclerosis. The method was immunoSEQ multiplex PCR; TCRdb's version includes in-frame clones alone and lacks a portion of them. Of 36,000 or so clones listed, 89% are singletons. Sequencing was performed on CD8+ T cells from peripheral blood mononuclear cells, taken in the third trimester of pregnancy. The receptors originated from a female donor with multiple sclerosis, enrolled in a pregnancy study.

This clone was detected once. For the CDR3, the DNA is TGTGCCAGCAGCCCAGCGGGAGACTCCTACGAGCAGTACTTC. Amino acids: CASSPAGDSYEQYF. The chain has TRBV9 and TRBJ2-7, with 8 positions matching TRBD2. From germline, CDR1 is SGDLS and CDR2 YYNGEE. The CDR3 runs to 14 residues. The V segment lost 4 bases and the J segment 0 bases; nucleotides outside the gene matches: 3.

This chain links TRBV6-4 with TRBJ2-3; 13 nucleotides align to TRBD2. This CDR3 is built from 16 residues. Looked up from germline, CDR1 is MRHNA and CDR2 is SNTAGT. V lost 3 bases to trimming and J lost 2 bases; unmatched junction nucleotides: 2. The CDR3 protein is CASSELAGGPTDTQYF. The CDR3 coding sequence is TGTGCCAGCAGTGAACTAGCGGGGGGGCCCACAGATACGCAGTATTTT.

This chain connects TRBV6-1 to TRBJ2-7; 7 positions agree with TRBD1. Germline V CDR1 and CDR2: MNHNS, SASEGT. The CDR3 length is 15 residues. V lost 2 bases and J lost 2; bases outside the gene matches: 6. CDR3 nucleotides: TGTGCCAGCAGTGAACTGCGACAGGGCGCCTACGAGCAGTACTTC. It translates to CASSELRQGAYEQYF.

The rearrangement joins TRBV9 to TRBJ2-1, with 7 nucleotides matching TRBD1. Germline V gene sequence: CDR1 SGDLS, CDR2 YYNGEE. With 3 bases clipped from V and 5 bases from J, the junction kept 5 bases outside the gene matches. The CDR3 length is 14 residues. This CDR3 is CASSETGYNNEQFF. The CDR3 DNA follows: TGTGCCAGCAGCGAGACAGGGTACAACAATGAGCAGTTCTTC.

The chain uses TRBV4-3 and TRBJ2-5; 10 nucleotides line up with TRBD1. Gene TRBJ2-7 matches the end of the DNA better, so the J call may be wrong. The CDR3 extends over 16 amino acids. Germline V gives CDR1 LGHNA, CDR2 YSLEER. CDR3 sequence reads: CASSRDRTGGSYEQYF. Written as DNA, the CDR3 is TGCGCCAGCAGCCGGGACAGGACAGGGGGCTCCTACGAGCAGTACTTC.

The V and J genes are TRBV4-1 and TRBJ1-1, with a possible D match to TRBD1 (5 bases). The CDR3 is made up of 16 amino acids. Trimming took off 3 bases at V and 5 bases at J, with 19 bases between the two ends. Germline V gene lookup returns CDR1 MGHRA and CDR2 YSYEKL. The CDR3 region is CASSHLMGGDGTEAFF. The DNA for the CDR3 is TGCGCCAGCAGCCACCTCATGGGAGGGGACGGAACTGAAGCTTTCTTT.

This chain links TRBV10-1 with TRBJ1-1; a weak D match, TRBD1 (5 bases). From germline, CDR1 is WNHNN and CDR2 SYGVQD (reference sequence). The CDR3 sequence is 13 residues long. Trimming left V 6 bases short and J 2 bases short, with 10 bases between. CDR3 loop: CASRRGSNTEAFF. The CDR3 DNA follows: TGCGCCAGCAGGCGGGGCAGTAACACTGAAGCTTTCTTT.

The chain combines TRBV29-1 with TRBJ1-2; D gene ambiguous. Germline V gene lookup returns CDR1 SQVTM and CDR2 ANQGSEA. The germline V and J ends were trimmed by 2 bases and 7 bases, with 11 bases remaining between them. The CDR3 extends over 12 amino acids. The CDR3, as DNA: TGCAGCGTTGAAAAGGAGCCGGGTGGCTACACCTTC. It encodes CSVEKEPGGYTF.

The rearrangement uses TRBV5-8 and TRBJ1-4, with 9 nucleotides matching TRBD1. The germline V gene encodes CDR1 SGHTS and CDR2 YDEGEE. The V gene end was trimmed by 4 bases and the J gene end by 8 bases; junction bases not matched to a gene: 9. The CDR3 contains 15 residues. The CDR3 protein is CASSPGQGGAEKLFF. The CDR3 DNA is TGTGCCAGCAGCCCGGGACAGGGCGGTGCGGAAAAACTGTTTTTT.

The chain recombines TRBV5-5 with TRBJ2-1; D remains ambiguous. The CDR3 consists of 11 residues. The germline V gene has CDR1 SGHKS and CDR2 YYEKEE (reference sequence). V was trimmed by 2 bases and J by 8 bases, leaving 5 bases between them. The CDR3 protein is CASSFSDEQFF. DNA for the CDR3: TGTGCCAGCAGCTTCAGTGATGAGCAGTTCTTC.

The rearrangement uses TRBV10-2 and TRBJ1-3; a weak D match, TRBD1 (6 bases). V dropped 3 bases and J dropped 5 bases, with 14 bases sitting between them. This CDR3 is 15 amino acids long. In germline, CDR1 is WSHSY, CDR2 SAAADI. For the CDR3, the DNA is TGCGCCAGCAGTGACGGGCGGGGGCCGCGAAACACCATATATTTT. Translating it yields CASSDGRGPRNTIYF.

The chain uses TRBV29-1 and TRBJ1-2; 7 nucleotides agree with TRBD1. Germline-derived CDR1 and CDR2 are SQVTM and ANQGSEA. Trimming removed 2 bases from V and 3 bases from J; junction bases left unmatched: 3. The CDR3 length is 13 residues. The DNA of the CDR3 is TGCAGCGTTGAAATGACAGGGCACTATGGCTACACCTTC. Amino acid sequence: CSVEMTGHYGYTF. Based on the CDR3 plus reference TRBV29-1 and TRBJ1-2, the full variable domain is SAVISQKPSRDICQRGTSLTIQCQVDSQVTMMFWYRQQPGQSLTLIATANQGSEATYESGFVIDKFPISRPNLTFSTLTVSNMSPEDSSIYLCSVEMTGHYGYTFGSGTRLTVV.

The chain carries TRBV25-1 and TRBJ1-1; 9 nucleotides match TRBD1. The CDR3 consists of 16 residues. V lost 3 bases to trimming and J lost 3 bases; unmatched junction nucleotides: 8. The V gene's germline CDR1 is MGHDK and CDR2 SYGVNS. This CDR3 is CASSEFGTGMDTEAFF. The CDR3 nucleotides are TGTGCCAGCAGTGAGTTTGGGACAGGGATGGACACTGAAGCTTTCTTT.

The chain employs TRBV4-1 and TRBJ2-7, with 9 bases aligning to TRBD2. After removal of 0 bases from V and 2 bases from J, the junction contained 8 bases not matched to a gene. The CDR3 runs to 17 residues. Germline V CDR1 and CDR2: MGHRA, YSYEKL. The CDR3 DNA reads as TGCGCCAGCAGCCAAGATCAGGGTAGCGGGGGAACCTACGAGCAGTACTTC. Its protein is CASSQDQGSGGTYEQYF.

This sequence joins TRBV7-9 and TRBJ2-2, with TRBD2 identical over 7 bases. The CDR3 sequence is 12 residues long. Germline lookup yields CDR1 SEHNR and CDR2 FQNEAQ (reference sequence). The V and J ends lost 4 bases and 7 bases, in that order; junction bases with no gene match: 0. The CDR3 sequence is CASSSGGGELFF. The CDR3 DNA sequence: TGTGCCAGCAGCTCGGGGGGCGGGGAGCTGTTTTTT. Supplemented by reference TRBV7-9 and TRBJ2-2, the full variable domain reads DTGVSQNPRHKITKRGQNVTFRCDPISEHNRLYWYRQTLGQGPEFLTYFQNEAQLEKSRLLSDRFSAERPKGSFSTLEIQRTEQGDSAMYLCASSSGGGELFFGEGSRLTVL.

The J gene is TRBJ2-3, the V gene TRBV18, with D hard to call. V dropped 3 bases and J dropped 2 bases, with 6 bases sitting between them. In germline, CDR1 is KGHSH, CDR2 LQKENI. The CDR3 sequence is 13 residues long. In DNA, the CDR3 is TGTGCCAGCTCACCCGAGGTCACAGATACGCAGTATTTT. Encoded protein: CASSPEVTDTQYF.

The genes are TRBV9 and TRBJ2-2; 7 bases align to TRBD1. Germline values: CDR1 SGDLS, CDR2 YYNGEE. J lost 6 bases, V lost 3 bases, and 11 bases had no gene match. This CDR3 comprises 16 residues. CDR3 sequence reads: CASSAPRQGSAGELFF. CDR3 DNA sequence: TGTGCCAGCAGCGCCCCTCGACAGGGTTCCGCCGGGGAGCTGTTTTTT.

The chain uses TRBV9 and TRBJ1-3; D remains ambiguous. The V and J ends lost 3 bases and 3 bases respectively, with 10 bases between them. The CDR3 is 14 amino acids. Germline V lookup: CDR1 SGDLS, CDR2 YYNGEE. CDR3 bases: TGTGCCAGCAGCGAAGGGAGAGTTGGAAACACCATATATTTT. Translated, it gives CASSEGRVGNTIYF.

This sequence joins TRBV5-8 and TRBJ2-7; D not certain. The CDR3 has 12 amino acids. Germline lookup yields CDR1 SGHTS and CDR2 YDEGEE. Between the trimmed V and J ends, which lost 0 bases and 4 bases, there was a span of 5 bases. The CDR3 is CASSLGQYEQYF. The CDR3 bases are TGTGCCAGCAGCTTGGGTCAGTACGAGCAGTACTTC.

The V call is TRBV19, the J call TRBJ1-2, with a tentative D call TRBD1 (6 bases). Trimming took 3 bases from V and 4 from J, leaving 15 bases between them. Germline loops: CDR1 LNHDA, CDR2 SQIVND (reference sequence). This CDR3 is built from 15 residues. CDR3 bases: TGTGCCAGTAGTATGGGGGCGGCCCCGGGCTATGGCTACACCTTC. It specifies CASSMGAAPGYGYTF.

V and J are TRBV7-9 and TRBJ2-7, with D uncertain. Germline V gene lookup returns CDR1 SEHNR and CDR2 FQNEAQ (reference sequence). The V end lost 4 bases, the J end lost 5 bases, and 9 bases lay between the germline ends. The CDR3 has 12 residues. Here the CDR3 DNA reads TGTGCCAGCAGCTCACAAGAACACGAGCAGTACTTC. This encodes CASSSQEHEQYF.

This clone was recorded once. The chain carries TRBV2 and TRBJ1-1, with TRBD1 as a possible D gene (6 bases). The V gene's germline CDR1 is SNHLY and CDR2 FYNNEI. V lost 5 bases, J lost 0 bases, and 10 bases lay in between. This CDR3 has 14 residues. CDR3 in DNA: TGTGCCAGCAGTAAGGGACATATGAACACTGAAGCTTTCTTT. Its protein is CASSKGHMNTEAFF.

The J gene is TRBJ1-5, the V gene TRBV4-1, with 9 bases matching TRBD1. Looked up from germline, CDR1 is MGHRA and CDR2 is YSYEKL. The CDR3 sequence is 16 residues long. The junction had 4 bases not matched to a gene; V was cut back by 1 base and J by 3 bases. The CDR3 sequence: CASSQGTGEYNQPQHF. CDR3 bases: TGCGCCAGCAGCCAAGGGACAGGGGAATACAATCAGCCCCAGCATTTT.

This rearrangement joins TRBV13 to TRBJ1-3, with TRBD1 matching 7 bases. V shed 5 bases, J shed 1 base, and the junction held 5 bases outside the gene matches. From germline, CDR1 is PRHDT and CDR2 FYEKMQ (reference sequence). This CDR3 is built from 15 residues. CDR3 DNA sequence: TGTGCCAGCAGCGTAGACAGGGCGTCTGGAAACACCATATATTTT. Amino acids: CASSVDRASGNTIYF. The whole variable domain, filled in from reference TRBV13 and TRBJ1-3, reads AAGVIQSPRHLIKEKRETATLKCYPIPRHDTVYWYQQGPGQDPQFLISFYEKMQSDKGSIPDRFSAQQFSDYHSELNMSSLELGDSALYFCASSVDRASGNTIYFGEGSWLTVV.